This T cell receptor (beta chain) derives from a study of blood T cell repertoires in COVID-19. Overall study context: COVID-19 samples, acute and convalescent, were from the United States, Italy and Spain. T cells, B-cell-depleted T cells, or PBMCs supplied cDNA or gDNA.

Original data processing: How many nucleated cells were present was estimated from reference gene primer amplification. Some clones are missing from TCRdb's copy, which holds only in-frame ones; the method was immunoSEQ multiplex PCR. V and J calls and clone size come straight from that table; D and trimming were deduced from the DNA. This table has about 150,000 clones, approximately 85% appearing once. Trimming pared 4 bases from V and 5 bases from J, leaving 18 bases between. This CDR3 has 15 residues. Germline V gene lookup returns CDR1 SGHRS and CDR2 YFSETQ. Seattle's cohort entered during active infection and was followed longitudinally.

The chain carries TRBV5-1 and TRBJ1-2; D perhaps matches TRBD1 (5 bases). The sequence was collected from a man in his sixties with COVID-19, enrolled during active disease. Sequencing used peripheral blood. The CDR3 loop reads CASSPEMGGMYGYTF. CDR3 nucleotides: TGCGCCAGCAGCCCCGAGATGGGGGGTATGTATGGCTACACCTTC.